These T cell receptor beta chains were read from a single sample in a study of human thymus T cells. Method: immunoSEQ multiplex PCR; TCRdb's copy keeps in-frame clones and lacks some. The top ten hold around 0.024% of the sample, which has under 150,000 clones, around 95% seen once. Sequencing was carried out using thymus tissue. The source of these receptors is a boy under three years old with a congenital heart defect but otherwise immunologically healthy. Each CDR3 is given with its conserved first and last residue. The D gene is left open where the match is weak. Rows may omit the clone size; those that give it use once, few, many or a size class.

CATSRAGLAPEQYF,.,TRBV15,TRBJ2-7,TRBD2
CASSFRDYHNEQFF,.,TRBV5-1,TRBJ2-1,TRBD2
CSVEDSGGLYNEQFF,.,TRBV29-1,TRBJ2-1,TRBD2
CDSSRDRNTLANQPQHF,.,TRBV19,TRBJ1-5,TRBD1
CASSLRTGHQETQYF,.,TRBV7-9,TRBJ2-5,TRBD1
CASSFQGRASGNTIYF,.,TRBV5-6,TRBJ1-3,.
CASSLDGRQGKGKNIQYF,.,TRBV7-9,TRBJ2-4,.
CASSEIAWGGGADTDTQYF,.,TRBV6-1,TRBJ2-3,TRBD2
CASSGKRGDNEQFF,.,TRBV4-1,TRBJ2-1,TRBD2
CASSLRAGIPFNYGYTF,few,TRBV11-2,TRBJ1-2,.
CASSLAGGPGNEQFF,.,TRBV27,TRBJ2-1,TRBD2
CASSQELAGGSYNEQFF,.,TRBV4-2,TRBJ2-1,TRBD2
CASSVAAGGPFPSVGTQYF,.,TRBV9,TRBJ2-3,TRBD1
CASSLPRGKAQPQHF,.,TRBV28,TRBJ1-5,.
CASSQEFGREGQPQHF,.,TRBV4-2,TRBJ1-5,.
CASSLVDQGRGGPDGYTF,.,TRBV7-2,TRBJ1-2,.
CASSHSQGTNEKLFF,.,TRBV5-4,TRBJ1-4,.
CASSSDDAESYTF,.,TRBV5-6,TRBJ1-2,.
CASSTRTSGVNTQYF,.,TRBV9,TRBJ2-3,TRBD2
CAGSLDNEQFF,.,TRBV2,TRBJ2-1,.
CASSGRGGQAGELFF,.,TRBV5-1,TRBJ2-2,TRBD2
CASSSLVGDTQYF,.,TRBV21-1,TRBJ2-3,.
CASSKSLQRGGPDEQFF,once,TRBV19,TRBJ2-1,TRBD2
CASSFDTAGYTF,.,TRBV28,TRBJ1-2,.
CASSLAVPAMGQETQYF,.,TRBV5-6,TRBJ2-5,.
CASSEGLAGTYNEQFF,.,TRBV9,TRBJ2-1,TRBD2
CASSISEGQLNYGYTF,.,TRBV7-8,TRBJ1-2,TRBD1
CASSSTPRRSYGYTF,.,TRBV7-9,TRBJ1-2,.
CASSQDRANTIYF,.,TRBV4-1,TRBJ1-3,.
CASNMNPGLASTDTQYF,.,TRBV27,TRBJ2-3,TRBD2
CASSPDRGRRDTEAFF,.,TRBV7-3,TRBJ1-1,TRBD1
CASSQERKGKQGSYGYTF,.,TRBV4-3,TRBJ1-2,.
CASSYGGQGGTEAFF,.,TRBV6-6,TRBJ1-1,TRBD1
CASSPHRGEAFF,once,TRBV6-6,TRBJ1-1,.
CASSTRPESYEQYF,.,TRBV19,TRBJ2-7,.